Sequencing of this TCR beta chain was carried out in a study of T-cell reconstitution after alpha-beta-depleted transplantation in children. Preparation of the TCRbeta library was carried out with unique molecular identifiers. TCRdb redid the calling of the PCR reads with MiXCR, one entry per CDR3 protein. The table has around 410,000 distinct CDR3 sequences, approximately 11% seen once. The length of the CDR3 is 17 residues. V was cut by 6 bases and J by 0 bases, with 18 bases left in between. Looked up from germline, CDR1 is MNHNS and CDR2 is SASEGT. This clonotype has a handful of counts. The sequence derives from a human donor who donated a stem cell graft to a child with acute myeloid leukemia. V is TRBV6-1 and J is TRBJ1-3, with D perhaps TRBD1 (5 bases). This sample comprised PBMCs from the stem cell graft donor, obtained from the stem cell graft. The CDR3 spells CASRQPWDRSSGNTIYF. CDR3 nucleotide sequence: TGTGCCAGCAGACAGCCGTGGGACCGCAGCTCTGGAAACACCATATATTTT.